These 17 T cell receptor beta chains originate from one sample sequenced in a study of CD8 T cells in ankylosing spondylitis. Their recognized antigens are unknown. Study-level points and caveats: In ankylosing spondylitis blood, a motif of fewer than 10 highly homologous TCR beta variants appeared characteristic.

TCRdb called the 5' RACE reads again in MiXCR, with one record for every CDR3 protein. The repertoire consists of approximately 540,000 distinct CDR3 sequences, with roughly 12% occurring once and the leading ten covering 6.8%. Sequenced material: blood, either unsorted or a sorted T cell fraction (not recorded which). The receptors were gathered from a male donor with ankylosing spondylitis.

The sample holds many counts of this clonotype. This chain links TRBV5-1 with TRBJ2-1; TRBD2 matches at 7 bases. Germline V CDR1 and CDR2: SGHRS, YFSETQ. The J segment lost 8 bases and the V segment lost 5 bases, leaving 13 bases of the junction unmatched. The CDR3 length is 15 residues. The CDR3, as DNA: TGCGCCAGCAGTTCCGAGGGAGGGCCTTTTGATGAGCAGTTCTTC. Amino acid sequence: CASSSEGGPFDEQFF. Together with reference TRBV5-1 and TRBJ2-1, the CDR3 gives the full variable domain: KAGVTQTPRYLIKTRGQQVTLSCSPISGHRSVSWYQQTPGQGLQFLFEYFSETQRNKGNFPGRFSGRQFSNSRSEMNVSTLELGDSALYLCASSSEGGPFDEQFFGPGTRLTVL.

This clonotype was observed a few times. CDR3 bases: TGTGCCAGCAGCCAGATGGACAGGGGGTTGAAAGAGACCCAGTACTTC. As protein: CASSQMDRGLKETQYF. The V and J genes are TRBV5-6 and TRBJ2-5; 10 nucleotides agree with TRBD1. The CDR3 is 16 amino acids. The V gene's germline CDR1 is SGHDT and CDR2 YYEEEE. The V and J ends lost 4 bases and 3 bases, in that order; junction bases with no gene match: 9.

This chain uses TRBV3-1 with TRBJ2-7, with 12 nucleotides matching TRBD2. Germline values: CDR1 LGHDT, CDR2 YNNKEL (reference sequence). Losses at the gene ends were 3 bases for V and 7 bases for J; bases not matched to a gene: 7. The CDR3 is 15 amino acids. The CDR3 loop reads CASSHRLAGAEEQYF. The CDR3 DNA sequence: TGTGCCAGCAGCCACCGACTAGCGGGAGCTGAAGAGCAGTACTTC.

V and J are TRBV7-2 and TRBJ2-3; D might be TRBD1 (6 bases). The CDR3 contains 13 residues. The germline V and J ends were trimmed by 6 bases and 3 bases, with 10 bases remaining between them. Germline V gene lookup returns CDR1 SGHTA and CDR2 FQGNSA. The CDR3 loop is CASRGRGTDTQYF. The CDR3 nucleotides read TGTGCCAGCAGGGGCAGGGGAACAGATACGCAGTATTTT.

The J gene is TRBJ2-1, the V gene TRBV5-1; the match to TRBD2 covers 12 bases. Per germline, CDR1 SGHRS and CDR2 YFSETQ. The ends lost 1 base at V and 6 bases at J; junction bases unmatched: 8. The CDR3 is 17 residues long. CDR3 sequence: CASSLYTLAGGGNEQFF. The CDR3 DNA sequence: TGCGCCAGCAGCTTGTACACTCTAGCGGGAGGGGGCAATGAGCAGTTCTTC.

This clonotype turned up a few times. The rearrangement uses TRBV18 and TRBJ1-1; unclear D gene. CDR1 is KGHSH and CDR2 is LQKENI in the germline V gene. The CDR3 is 13 residues long. The V gene lost 4 bases and the J gene lost 4 bases, with 10 bases spanning the gap. The CDR3: CASSLGSGTEAFF. CDR3 bases: TGTGCCAGCTCACTGGGTAGCGGCACTGAAGCTTTCTTT.

This clonotype has only a few counts. The chain recombines TRBV25-1 with TRBJ2-5; a possible D gene is TRBD2 (5 bases). The CDR3 is made up of 13 amino acids. V lost 8 bases to trimming and J lost 3 bases, with 13 bases between them. CDR1 is MGHDK and CDR2 is SYGVNS in the germline V gene. The CDR3 nucleotides read TGTGCCAGCCTCAACCGGGGAGAAGAGACCCAGTACTTC. Its protein is CASLNRGEETQYF.

This clonotype came up a few times. V and J are TRBV2 and TRBJ2-7; D may be TRBD1 (5 bases). Looked up from germline, CDR1 is SNHLY and CDR2 is FYNNEI. The CDR3 is made up of 14 amino acids. V was shortened by 6 bases and J by 5 bases, with 17 bases between the two germline ends. CDR3 loop: CASSPFTAGNEQYF. For the CDR3, the DNA is TGTGCCAGCAGCCCGTTTACGGCAGGGAACGAGCAGTACTTC.

In DNA form, the CDR3 reads TGTGCCAGCAGCCAGAGGTGGGATGAGCAGTTCTTC. It codes for CASSQRWDEQFF. The rearrangement joins TRBV3-1 to TRBJ2-1; no definite D call. Germline CDR1 and CDR2: LGHDT and YNNKEL (reference sequence). Trimming left V 3 bases short and J 8 bases short, with 8 bases between. The CDR3 has 12 residues.

The rearrangement uses TRBV27 and TRBJ2-2; 8 bases match TRBD2. Trimming took 9 bases from V and 7 from J; bases not matched to a gene: 13. Germline CDR1 and CDR2: MNHEY and SMNVEV (reference sequence). The CDR3 length is 15 residues. The CDR3 spells CASCTAGGGGGELFF. The CDR3 region has the DNA TGTGCCAGTTGCACGGCGGGAGGCGGGGGCGGGGAGCTGTTTTTT.

This clonotype was detected a few times. This rearrangement joins TRBV6-5 to TRBJ1-5; the D is unclear. In germline, CDR1 is MNHEY, CDR2 SVGAGI. There are 15 residues in the CDR3. Trimming left V 2 bases short and J 0 bases short, with 8 bases between. The CDR3 sequence: CASSYRADSNQPQHF. The CDR3 DNA is TGTGCCAGCAGTTACAGGGCAGATAGCAATCAGCCCCAGCATTTT.

The J gene is TRBJ1-4, the V gene TRBV20-1; D is unclear. The CDR3 consists of 15 residues. Trimming left V 1 base short and J 3 bases short, with 12 bases between. Germline CDR1 and CDR2: DFQATT and SNEGSKA (reference sequence). CDR3 nucleotide sequence: TGCAGTGCTAGAGGAGGCGACACCTCTAATGAAAAACTGTTTTTT. It specifies CSARGGDTSNEKLFF.

This clonotype was seen only a few times. The rearrangement joins TRBV20-1 to TRBJ2-5; 9 bases match TRBD2. V shed 2 bases and J 4 bases; nucleotides not matched to a gene: 8. Germline CDR1 DFQATT, CDR2 SNEGSKA (reference sequence). The CDR3 has 15 residues. CDR3: CSARKPSGTVETQYF. The CDR3 bases are TGCAGTGCTAGAAAGCCTAGCGGGACGGTAGAGACCCAGTACTTC.

The rearrangement uses TRBV10-3 and TRBJ2-1; TRBD2 matches 11 bases. Losses at the gene ends were 5 bases for V and 8 bases for J; bases not matched to a gene: 5. CDR1 is ENHRY, CDR2 SYGVKD, per germline. The CDR3 has 14 residues. In nucleotides, the CDR3 is TGTGCCATCAGTAAGGGACTAGCGGTCGATGAGCAGTTCTTC. Amino acid sequence: CAISKGLAVDEQFF.

This clonotype was observed a handful of times. The chain employs TRBV12-3 or TRBV12-4 and TRBJ2-3; TRBD1 or TRBD2 may be the D gene (5 bases each). Trimming cost V 3 bases and J 11 bases, with 15 bases left between them. This CDR3 has 13 residues. CDR3 region: CASSLGPTGGQYF. In DNA form, the CDR3 reads TGTGCCAGCAGTTTGGGACCGACCGGAGGGCAGTATTTT.

The genes are TRBV27 and TRBJ2-5, with a possible D match to TRBD2 (5 bases). V was shortened by 1 base and J by 5 bases, with 11 bases between the two germline ends. Germline V lookup: CDR1 MNHEY, CDR2 SMNVEV (reference sequence). This CDR3 is built from 14 residues. The DNA for the CDR3 is TGTGCCAGCAGTTTATATGGCAGAGGGGAGACCCAGTACTTC. It codes for CASSLYGRGETQYF.

This clonotype was detected a few times. The gene calls are TRBV20-1 and TRBJ1-6; no firm D call. Looked up from germline, CDR1 is DFQATT and CDR2 is SNEGSKA (reference sequence). Trimming removed 0 bases from V and 8 bases from J, with 5 bases in between. The CDR3 has 12 amino acids. The CDR3 DNA follows: TGCAGTGCTAGAGATCCCGATTCACCCCTCCACTTT. The encoded protein is CSARDPDSPLHF.